These 24 T cell receptor beta chains were all obtained from the same sample, sequenced in a study of T cells in Graves' hyperthyroidism and ophthalmopathy. Template material for amplifying TCR beta CDR3 regions consisted of RNA transcripts. First-round RT-PCR of the TCR CDR3 relied on the HTBI primer set. TCRdb itself ran the multiplex PCR reads through MiXCR, one entry per CDR3 protein. The table lists almost 600,000 distinct CDR3 sequences, approximately 44% of them singletons. The sample was peripheral blood or thyroid tissue (not recorded which). All receptors come from a woman aged 18-29 years with Graves' hyperthyroidism.

The sample holds many counts of this clonotype. The genes are TRBV20-1 and TRBJ2-5; the match to TRBD2 covers 15 bases. Losses at the gene ends were 3 bases for V and 7 bases for J; bases not matched to a gene: 9. The length of the CDR3 is 16 residues. CDR1 is DFQATT and CDR2 is SNEGSKA in the germline V gene (reference sequence). The CDR3 DNA sequence: TGCAGTGCTAGGGGGACTAGCGGGAGGTCAGCGGGGACCCAGTACTTC. It specifies CSARGTSGRSAGTQYF.

This clonotype came up many times. V gene TRBV7-2 combines with J gene TRBJ2-3; D remains ambiguous. With 3 bases removed from V and 2 bases from J, the gap between germline ends came to 0 bases. Germline lookup yields CDR1 SGHTA and CDR2 FQGNSA. The CDR3 spans 11 residues. The CDR3: CASSFTDTQYF. DNA of the CDR3: TGTGCCAGCAGCTTCACAGATACGCAGTATTTT. The variable domain in full, with the rest retrieved from reference TRBV7-2 and TRBJ2-3, is GAGVSQSPSNKVTEKGKDVELRCDPISGHTALYWYRQSLGQGLEFLIYFQGNSAPDKSGLPSDRFSAERTGGSVSTLTIQRTQQEDSAVYLCASSFTDTQYFGPGTRLTVL.

The V and J genes are TRBV20-1 and TRBJ2-3; 8 bases are shared with TRBD2. Germline CDR1 and CDR2: DFQATT and SNEGSKA (reference sequence). CDR3 length: 14 residues. This chain's CDR3 is CSLSSGSAGDTQYF. The CDR3, as DNA: TGCAGCCTATCTAGCGGGTCGGCGGGAGATACGCAGTATTTT.

The rearrangement links TRBV10-3 to TRBJ1-2; D gene uncertain. The CDR3 has 15 residues. Trimming cost V 0 bases and J 4 bases, with 12 bases left between them. CDR1 and CDR2 (germline): ENHRY, SYGVKD. CDR3 loop: CAISESWGSSYGYTF. In DNA, the CDR3 is TGTGCCATCAGTGAGTCGTGGGGTTCTAGCTATGGCTACACCTTC.

The chain carries TRBV7-8 and TRBJ2-7; unclear D gene. This CDR3 spans 13 amino acids. Germline lookup yields CDR1 SGHVS and CDR2 FQNEAQ. Trimming cost V 6 bases and J 8 bases, with 17 bases left between them. The CDR3 sequence is CASSYYKRRKQYF. CDR3 DNA: TGTGCCAGCAGTTACTACAAACGACGGAAGCAGTACTTC. The whole variable domain, remainder taken from reference TRBV7-8 and TRBJ2-7, is GAGVSQSPRYKVAKRGQDVALRCDPISGHVSLFWYQQALGQGPEFLTYFQNEAQLDKSGLPSDRFFAERPEGSVSTLKIQRTQQEDSAVYLCASSYYKRRKQYFGPGTRLTVT.

This clonotype was recorded at least ten times. V and J are TRBV4-1 and TRBJ2-7; D might be TRBD2 (5 bases). This CDR3 spans 16 amino acids. Germline CDR1 and CDR2: MGHRA and YSYEKL. Trimming stripped 4 bases from V and 2 bases from J, with 18 bases between. The CDR3 DNA reads as TGCGCCAGCAGCCTCTCGAATCAAGCGGTCGCCTACGAGCAGTACTTC. It yields the protein CASSLSNQAVAYEQYF.

As concerns this clonotype: A read error is possible here, since a much larger clone lies one base away. The chain links TRBV4-3 to TRBJ2-5; D unresolved. CDR1 and CDR2 (germline): LGHNA, YSLEER. This CDR3 comprises 13 residues. Between the trimmed V and J ends, which lost 8 bases and 6 bases, there was a span of 16 bases. DNA for the CDR3: TGCGCCAGCGGACCAGCAATAGAAAAGACCCAGTACTTC. Its translation is CASGPAIEKTQYF.

The chain carries TRBV11-2 and TRBJ1-2; D might be TRBD1 (6 bases). Trimming took 5 bases from V and 8 from J, leaving 21 bases between them. Germline V gene sequence: CDR1 SGHAT, CDR2 FQNNGV. The CDR3 runs to 15 residues. CDR3 residues: CASSTLAGTTRGYTF. For the CDR3, the DNA is TGTGCCAGCAGCACCCTAGCGGGGACAACCCGGGGCTACACCTTC.

This clonotype was counted many times. This chain connects TRBV6-1 to TRBJ1-1; D gene ambiguous. The germline CDR1 and CDR2 sequences are MNHNS and SASEGT. The CDR3 spans 9 residues. V was pared by 8 bases and J by 11 bases, with 9 bases between. CDR3 sequence (DNA): TGTGCCAGCGAAATTGGGGCTTTCTTT. Translation: CASEIGAFF.

The rearrangement links TRBV2 to TRBJ2-6, with D unclear. V shed 5 bases and J shed 3 bases, with 8 bases lying between them. Germline lookup yields CDR1 SNHLY and CDR2 FYNNEI. The CDR3 has 14 residues. CDR3 DNA: TGTGCCAGCAGTTGGGTCAGTGGGGCCAACGTCCTGACTTTC. Translation: CASSWVSGANVLTF.

The J gene is TRBJ1-1, the V gene TRBV6-5; the match to TRBD1 covers 8 bases. The junction had 19 bases not matched to a gene; V was cut back by 8 bases and J by 14 bases. This CDR3 is 14 amino acids long. Germline values: CDR1 MNHEY, CDR2 SVGAGI. CDR3 protein: CASLPRTGWSEQFF. The CDR3 coding sequence is TGTGCCAGCCTCCCGAGGACAGGGTGGAGTGAGCAGTTCTTT.

The chain links TRBV20-1 to TRBJ2-7; 15 nucleotides line up with TRBD2. CDR1 is DFQATT and CDR2 is SNEGSKA in the germline V gene (reference sequence). J was trimmed by 2 bases and V by 1 base; bases with no gene match: 18. There are 21 residues in the CDR3. DNA of the CDR3: TGCAGTGCTAGAGGCAGGACTAGCGGGAGGGAAACCCACCACTTAACCTACGAGCAGTACTTC. Encoded protein: CSARGRTSGRETHHLTYEQYF.

The CDR3, as DNA: TGTGCCAGCAGCGTAGCGCTAGCCGGAGTGGATGAGCAGTTCTTC. This sequence encodes CASSVALAGVDEQFF. The rearrangement links TRBV9 to TRBJ2-5; perhaps TRBD2 as D (5 bases). The J call is in doubt because the DNA end fits TRBJ2-1 better. This CDR3 region has 15 residues. CDR1 is SGDLS, CDR2 YYNGEE, per germline.

A remark on this clonotype: Since a much larger clone is just one base distant, this may be a read error. J is TRBJ1-5 and V is TRBV6-1; TRBD1 might be the D (5 bases). The CDR3 spans 14 residues. From germline, CDR1 is MNHNS and CDR2 SASEGT. CDR3: CASRLGGGHQPPHF. CDR3 coding DNA: TGTGCCAGCAGGCTGGGGGGAGGCCATCAGCCCCCGCATTTT.

In its sample, this clonotype was seen many times. This sequence joins TRBV12-3 or TRBV12-4 and TRBJ2-5, with 10 bases identical to TRBD2. V dropped 3 bases and J dropped 5; count of bases not matched to a gene: 6. This CDR3 is built from 15 residues. CDR3 amino acids: CASSFIAGGRETQYF. Written as DNA, the CDR3 is TGTGCCAGCAGTTTTATAGCGGGAGGCCGTGAGACCCAGTACTTC.

Many counts were recorded for this clonotype. The rearrangement joins TRBV19 to TRBJ2-7; TRBD1 might be the D (5 bases). Deletions cut 5 bases from V and 6 bases from J, with 17 bases between. The germline gives CDR1 LNHDA, CDR2 SQIVND (reference sequence). This CDR3 comprises 14 residues. DNA of the CDR3: TGTGCCAGTAGTCTAGGCCGACAGTTCGGCGAGCAGTACTTC. Residues: CASSLGRQFGEQYF.

With regard to this clonotype: Because it lacks the conserved phenylalanine or tryptophan at the end, this CDR3 is likely a read error. The DNA is left out, because the CDR3 cannot be placed on it with certainty; the CDR3 is given as TCRdb lists it. The J gene is TRBJ2-7, the V gene TRBV4-3. The CDR3 totals 8 residues, both ends included. Per the germline V gene, CDR1 is LGHNA and CDR2 is YSLEER. This CDR3 is CASSQGDT.

This clonotype has a count of ten or more. The chain couples TRBV5-8 to TRBJ1-2; tentatively, D is TRBD1 (5 bases). Germline V gives CDR1 SGHTS, CDR2 YDEGEE. CDR3 length: 15 amino acids. V was clipped by 4 bases and J by 3 bases, with 16 bases between them. The CDR3 nucleotides read TGTGCCAGCAGCCTGTTCGTTGGGGGGGACTATGGCTACACCTTC. This sequence encodes CASSLFVGGDYGYTF.

This chain connects TRBV29-1 to TRBJ2-1; unclear D gene. V dropped 7 bases and J dropped 6 bases, with 19 bases sitting between them. In germline, CDR1 is SQVTM, CDR2 ANQGSEA. CDR3 length equals 14 residues. The CDR3 DNA reads TGCAGCGGGGAAGGCGATCTTAGGATCAATGAGCAGTTCTTC. Amino acid sequence: CSGEGDLRINEQFF.

This clonotype was detected only once. The V gene is TRBV7-8, the J gene TRBJ1-6; unclear D gene. This CDR3 has 15 residues. The germline gives CDR1 SGHVS, CDR2 FQNEAQ. Between the trimmed V and J ends, which lost 5 bases and 7 bases, there was a span of 15 bases. DNA for the CDR3: TGTGCCAGCAGCCAATCTAGCGGGAAAAATTCACCCCTCCACTTT. This sequence encodes CASSQSSGKNSPLHF.

In its sample, this clonotype was seen a few times. The rearrangement links TRBV5-1 to TRBJ1-5; D gene unclear. The germline V gene encodes CDR1 SGHRS and CDR2 YFSETQ. V dropped 4 bases and J dropped 2 bases, with 13 bases sitting between them. The CDR3 covers 15 residues. The CDR3 is CASSAGVLGNQPQHF. The CDR3 DNA is TGCGCCAGCAGCGCCGGGGTGCTGGGCAATCAGCCCCAGCATTTT.

V and J are TRBV12-5 and TRBJ2-2, with D uncertain. The CDR3 length is 11 residues. The germline CDR1 and CDR2 sequences are LGHNT and FRNRAP. The V and J ends lost 7 bases and 3 bases respectively, with 3 bases between them. This CDR3 reads CASAYTGELFF. The DNA of the CDR3 is TGTGCTAGTGCGTACACCGGGGAGCTGTTTTTT.

In this sample, this clonotype turned up a few times. The chain carries TRBV25-1 and TRBJ1-2, with a possible D match to TRBD1 (6 bases). This CDR3 has 12 residues. Germline CDR1 is MGHDK and CDR2 is SYGVNS. The ends were cut back, 0 bases at V and 8 bases at J, with 7 bases in the middle. The DNA of the CDR3 is TGTGCCAGCAGTGAATACGGACAGGGCTACACCTTC. Residues: CASSEYGQGYTF.

V usage is TRBV7-2 and J usage is TRBJ2-1; TRBD2 aligns across 11 bases. Germline assignment: CDR1 SGHTA and CDR2 FQGNSA. V was pared by 2 bases and J by 3 bases, with 3 bases of the junction left unmatched. This CDR3 is 16 amino acids long. CDR3 sequence: CASSLLGLAGYNEQFF. CDR3 nucleotides: TGTGCCAGCAGCTTACTAGGACTAGCGGGCTACAATGAGCAGTTCTTC.